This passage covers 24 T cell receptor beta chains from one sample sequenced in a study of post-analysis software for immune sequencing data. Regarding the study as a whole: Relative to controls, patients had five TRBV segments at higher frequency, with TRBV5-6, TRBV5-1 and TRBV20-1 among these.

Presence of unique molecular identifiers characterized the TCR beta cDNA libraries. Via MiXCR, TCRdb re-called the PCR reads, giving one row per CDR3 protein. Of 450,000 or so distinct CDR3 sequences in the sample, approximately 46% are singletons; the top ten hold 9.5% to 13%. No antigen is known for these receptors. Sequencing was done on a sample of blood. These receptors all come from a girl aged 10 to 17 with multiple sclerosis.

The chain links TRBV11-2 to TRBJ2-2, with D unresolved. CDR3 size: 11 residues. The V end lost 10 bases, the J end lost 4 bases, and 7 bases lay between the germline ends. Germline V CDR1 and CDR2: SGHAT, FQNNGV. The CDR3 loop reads CAIPRTGELFF. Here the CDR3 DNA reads TGTGCCATTCCGCGCACCGGGGAGCTGTTTTTT. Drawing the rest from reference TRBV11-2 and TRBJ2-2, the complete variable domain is EAGVAQSPRYKIIEKRQSVAFWCNPISGHATLYWYQQILGQGPKLLIQFQNNGVVDDSQLPKDRFSAERLKGVDSTLKIQPAKLEDSAVYLCAIPRTGELFFGEGSRLTVL.

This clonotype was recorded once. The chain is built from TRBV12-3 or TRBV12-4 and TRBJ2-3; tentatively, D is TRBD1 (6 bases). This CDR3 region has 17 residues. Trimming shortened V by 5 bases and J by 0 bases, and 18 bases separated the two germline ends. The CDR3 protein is CASSPRRGQNSTDTQYF. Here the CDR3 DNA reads TGTGCCAGCAGTCCTCGACGCGGACAGAATAGCACAGATACGCAGTATTTT.

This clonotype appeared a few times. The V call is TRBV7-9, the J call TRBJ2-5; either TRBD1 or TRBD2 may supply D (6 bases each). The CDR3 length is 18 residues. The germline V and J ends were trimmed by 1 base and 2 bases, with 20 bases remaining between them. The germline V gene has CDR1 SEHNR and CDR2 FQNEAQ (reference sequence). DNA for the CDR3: TGTGCCAGCAGCTTAGTCGGCCAGGGAAGGGGGAGGCAAGAGACCCAGTACTTC. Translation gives CASSLVGQGRGRQETQYF.

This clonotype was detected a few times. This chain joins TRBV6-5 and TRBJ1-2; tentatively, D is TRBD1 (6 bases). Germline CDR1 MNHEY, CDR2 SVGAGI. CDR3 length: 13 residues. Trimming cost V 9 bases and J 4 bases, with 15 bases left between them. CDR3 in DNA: TGTGCCAGTATCGGGGGCGGGGGCTATGGCTACACCTTC. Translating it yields CASIGGGGYGYTF.

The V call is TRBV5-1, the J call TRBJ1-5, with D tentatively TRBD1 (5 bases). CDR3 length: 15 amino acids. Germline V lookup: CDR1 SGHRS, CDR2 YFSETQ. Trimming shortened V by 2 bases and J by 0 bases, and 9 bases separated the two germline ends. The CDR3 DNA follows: TGCGCCAGCAGCTTAGAGGGGTCTAGCAATCAGCCCCAGCATTTT. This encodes CASSLEGSSNQPQHF.

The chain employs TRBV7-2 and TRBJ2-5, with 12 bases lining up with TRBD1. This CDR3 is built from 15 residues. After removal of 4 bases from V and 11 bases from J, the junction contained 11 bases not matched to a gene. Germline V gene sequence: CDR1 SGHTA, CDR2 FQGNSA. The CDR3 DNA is TGTGCCAGCAGCTCCCGGGACAGGGGGCGAGGGGAGCAGTACTTC. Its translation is CASSSRDRGRGEQYF.

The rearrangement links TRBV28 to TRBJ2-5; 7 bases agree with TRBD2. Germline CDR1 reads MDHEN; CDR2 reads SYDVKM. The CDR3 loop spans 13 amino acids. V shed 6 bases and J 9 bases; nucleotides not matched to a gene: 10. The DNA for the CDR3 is TGTGCCAGCAGCCCTGAGGGGAGGGCCCCCCAGTACTTC. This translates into CASSPEGRAPQYF.

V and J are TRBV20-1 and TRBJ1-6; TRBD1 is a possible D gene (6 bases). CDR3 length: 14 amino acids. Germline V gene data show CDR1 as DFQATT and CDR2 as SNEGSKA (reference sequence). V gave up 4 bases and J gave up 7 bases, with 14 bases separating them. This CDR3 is CSAKGAGDNSPLHF. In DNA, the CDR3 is TGCAGTGCTAAAGGGGCAGGGGACAATTCACCCCTCCACTTT.

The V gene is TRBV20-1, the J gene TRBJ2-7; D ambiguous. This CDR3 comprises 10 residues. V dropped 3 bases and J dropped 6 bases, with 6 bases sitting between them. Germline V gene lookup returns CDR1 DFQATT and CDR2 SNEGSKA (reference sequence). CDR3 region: CSASRIEQYF. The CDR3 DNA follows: TGCAGTGCTAGTAGGATCGAGCAGTACTTC.

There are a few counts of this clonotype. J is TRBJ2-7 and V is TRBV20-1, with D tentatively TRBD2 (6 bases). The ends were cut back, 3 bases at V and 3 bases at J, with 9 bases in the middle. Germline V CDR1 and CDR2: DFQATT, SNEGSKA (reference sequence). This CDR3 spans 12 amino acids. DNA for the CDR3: TGCAGTGCTAGGGACTACCTCTACGAGCAGTACTTC. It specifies CSARDYLYEQYF.

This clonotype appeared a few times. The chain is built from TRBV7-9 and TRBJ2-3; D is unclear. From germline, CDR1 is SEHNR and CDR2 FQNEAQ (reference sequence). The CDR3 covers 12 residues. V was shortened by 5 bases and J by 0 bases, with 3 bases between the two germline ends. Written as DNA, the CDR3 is TGTGCCAGCAGCCGGAGCACAGATACGCAGTATTTT. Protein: CASSRSTDTQYF.

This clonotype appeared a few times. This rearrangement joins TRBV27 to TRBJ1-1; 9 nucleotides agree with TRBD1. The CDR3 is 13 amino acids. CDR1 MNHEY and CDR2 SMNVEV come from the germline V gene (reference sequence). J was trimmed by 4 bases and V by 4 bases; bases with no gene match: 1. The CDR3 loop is CASSYRGLTEAFF. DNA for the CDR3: TGTGCCAGCAGTTACAGGGGGCTCACTGAAGCTTTCTTT.

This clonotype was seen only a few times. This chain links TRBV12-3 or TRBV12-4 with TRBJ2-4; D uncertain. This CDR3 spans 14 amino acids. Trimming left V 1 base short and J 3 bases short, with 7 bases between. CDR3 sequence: CASSLGVRKNIQYF. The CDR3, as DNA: TGTGCCAGCAGTTTAGGGGTACGCAAAAACATTCAGTACTTC.

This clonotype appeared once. CDR3 residues: CASSIDSGGGSYNEQYF. The CDR3 nucleotides are TGTGCCAGCAGCATAGATAGCGGGGGGGGCTCCTACAATGAGCAGTACTTC. This chain uses TRBV28 with TRBJ2-5; 11 bases are shared with TRBD2. CDR1 and CDR2 from the germline V gene are MDHEN and SYDVKM. This CDR3 has 17 amino acids. With V trimmed by 6 bases and J by 11 bases, 20 bases remained unmatched.

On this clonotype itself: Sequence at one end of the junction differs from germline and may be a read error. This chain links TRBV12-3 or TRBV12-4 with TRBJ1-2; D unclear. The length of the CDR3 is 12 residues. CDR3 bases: TGTGCCAGCAGCACCGGGATTCCTGGCTGCACCTTC. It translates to CASSTGIPGCTF.

CDR3 in DNA: TGTGCCAGCAGCCTAGGACTGACCAGCGATAATTCACCCCTCCACTTT. This sequence encodes CASSLGLTSDNSPLHF. The V and J genes are TRBV5-5 and TRBJ1-6; no clear D gene. Trimming cost V 4 bases and J 5 bases, with 16 bases left between them. The CDR3 sequence is 16 residues long. The germline V gene encodes CDR1 SGHKS and CDR2 YYEKEE (reference sequence).

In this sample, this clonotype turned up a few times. The CDR3 loop is CASSFYALGFPYNEQFF. The CDR3, as DNA: TGTGCCAGCAGTTTCTATGCCCTAGGTTTCCCCTACAATGAGCAGTTCTTC. The V gene is TRBV28, the J gene TRBJ2-1; D remains ambiguous. The CDR3 consists of 17 residues. Deletions cut 3 bases from V and 2 bases from J, with 17 bases between. Germline V CDR1 and CDR2: MDHEN, SYDVKM.

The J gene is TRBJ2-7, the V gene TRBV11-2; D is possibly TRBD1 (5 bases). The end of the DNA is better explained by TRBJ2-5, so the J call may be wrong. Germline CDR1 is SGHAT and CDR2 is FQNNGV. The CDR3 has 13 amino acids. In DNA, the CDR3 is TGTGCCAGCAGCGTAGGGGTGAAAGAGACCCAGTACTTC. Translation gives CASSVGVKETQYF.

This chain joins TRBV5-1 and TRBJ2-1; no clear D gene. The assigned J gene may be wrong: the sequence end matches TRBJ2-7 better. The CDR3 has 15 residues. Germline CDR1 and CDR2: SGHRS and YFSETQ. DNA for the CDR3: TGCGCCAGCAGCCTGGGCTCCGGAATCGGCGACGAGCAGTACTTC. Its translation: CASSLGSGIGDEQYF.

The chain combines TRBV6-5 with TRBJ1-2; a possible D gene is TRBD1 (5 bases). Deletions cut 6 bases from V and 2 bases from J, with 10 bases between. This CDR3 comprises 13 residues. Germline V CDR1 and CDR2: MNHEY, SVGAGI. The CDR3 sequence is CASRQVPNYGYTF. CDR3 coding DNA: TGTGCCAGCAGACAGGTCCCCAACTATGGCTACACCTTC.

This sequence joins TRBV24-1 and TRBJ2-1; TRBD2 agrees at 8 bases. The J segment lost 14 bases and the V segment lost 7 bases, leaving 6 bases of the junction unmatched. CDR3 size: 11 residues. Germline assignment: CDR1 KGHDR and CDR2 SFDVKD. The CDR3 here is CATSSGTRKFF. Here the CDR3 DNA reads TGTGCCACCAGCTCCGGGACTAGGAAGTTCTTC.

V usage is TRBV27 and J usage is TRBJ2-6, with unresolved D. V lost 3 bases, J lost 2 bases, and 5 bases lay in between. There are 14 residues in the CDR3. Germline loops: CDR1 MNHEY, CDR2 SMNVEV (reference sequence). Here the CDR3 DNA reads TGTGCCAGCAGTTTCACGACTGGGGCCAACGTCCTGACTTTC. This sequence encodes CASSFTTGANVLTF.

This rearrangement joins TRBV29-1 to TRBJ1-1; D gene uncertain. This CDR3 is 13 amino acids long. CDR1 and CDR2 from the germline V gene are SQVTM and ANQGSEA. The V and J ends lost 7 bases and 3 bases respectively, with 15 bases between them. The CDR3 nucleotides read TGCAGCGCCGCCCCGCTGAGGGACACTGAAGCTTTCTTT. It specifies CSAAPLRDTEAFF.

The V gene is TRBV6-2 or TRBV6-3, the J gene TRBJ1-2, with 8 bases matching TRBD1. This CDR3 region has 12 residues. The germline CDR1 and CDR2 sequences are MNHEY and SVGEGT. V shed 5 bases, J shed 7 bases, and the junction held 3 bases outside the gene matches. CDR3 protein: CASSQGAGGYTF. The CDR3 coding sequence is TGTGCCAGCAGTCAGGGGGCTGGTGGCTACACCTTC.